The rows below give T cell receptor beta chains drawn from one sample of a study of Graves' ophthalmopathy and Graves' hyperthyroidism. Each CDR3 protein is one row after TCRdb ran MiXCR on the multiplex PCR reads. The sample carries over a million distinct CDR3 sequences, about 40% recorded once. The sequenced material came from peripheral blood or thyroid tissue (not recorded which). The receptors here all came from an adult man with Graves' hyperthyroidism. CDR3s include the opening cysteine and the closing phenylalanine or tryptophan. D genes are given only for firm matches. A row's size may be missing; if present it is once, few, many or a size class.

many	TRBV20-1	NA	TRBJ1-1	CSAQEGSGFEAFF	TGCAGTGCCCAGGAAGGGTCAGGGTTTGAAGCTTTCTTT
many	TRBV20-1	TRBD1	TRBJ2-5	CSANTGRGRRETQYF	TGCAGTGCGAACACCGGCAGGGGGCGGCGGGAGACCCAGTACTTC
NA	TRBV7-8	NA	TRBJ1-3	CASSQAFRGGKGNTIYF	TGTGCCAGCAGCCAAGCTTTTAGAGGGGGGAAAGGAAACACCATATATTTT
many	TRBV12-3/TRBV12-4	NA	TRBJ1-3	CASSFGNSGNTIYF	TGTGCCAGCAGTTTTGGCAACTCTGGAAACACCATATATTTT
many	TRBV20-1	NA	TRBJ1-1	CSARAGGWGEAFF	TGCAGTGCCCGAGCCGGGGGTTGGGGTGAAGCTTTCTTT
NA	TRBV7-2	TRBD2	TRBJ2-5	CASSFRGSGGRLRTQYF	TGTGCCAGCAGCTTTCGCGGCAGCGGGGGACGGTTGAGGACCCAGTACTTC
many	TRBV6-5	TRBD1	TRBJ1-2	CASRPTGTADNYGYTF	TGTGCCAGCAGACCTACCGGGACAGCAGATAACTATGGCTACACCTTC
NA	TRBV15	NA	TRBJ2-5	CASSDGTQQETQYF	TGTGCCAGCAGTGACGGGACCCAGCAAGAGACCCAGTACTTC
many	TRBV19	TRBD1	TRBJ1-5	CASIKRTGGNQPQHF	TGTGCCAGTATAAAAAGGACAGGGGGCAATCAGCCCCAGCATTTT
NA	TRBV19	NA	TRBJ1-2	CAWSVAAVNTYGYTF	TGTGCCTGGAGTGTAGCCGCAGTTAATACCTATGGCTACACCTTC
NA	TRBV9	TRBD1	TRBJ1-4	CASSVARTGEKLFF	TGTGCCAGCAGCGTAGCCCGGACAGGGGAAAAACTGTTTTTT
NA	TRBV10-3	NA	TRBJ1-2	CAMTQTKEYGYTF	TGTGCCATGACTCAAACTAAAGAATATGGCTACACCTTC
many	TRBV25-1	NA	TRBJ2-5	CASSVIGGSWEETQYF	TGTGCCAGCAGCGTTATCGGGGGCTCATGGGAAGAGACCCAGTACTTC
many	TRBV4-1	TRBD1	TRBJ1-2	CASSQTSGQGYGYTF	TGCGCCAGCAGCCAAACCTCGGGACAGGGCTATGGCTACACCTTC
few	TRBV5-6	NA	TRBJ2-7	CASRGSGISYEQYF	TGTGCCAGCAGGGGATCGGGAATATCCTACGAGCAGTACTTC
NA	TRBV4-2	NA	TRBJ1-5	CASSFQNNQPQHF	TGTGCCAGCAGCTTCCAGAACAATCAGCCCCAGCATTTT
NA	TRBV24-1	NA	TRBJ2-2	CATSDLQGSTGDLFF	TGTGCCACCAGTGATCTACAGGGTAGCACCGGGGATCTGTTTTTT
NA	TRBV12-3/TRBV12-4	NA	TRBJ1-1	CASVVGGLTNTEAFF	TGTGCCAGCGTAGTTGGGGGGCTTACCAACACTGAAGCTTTCTTT
NA	TRBV29-1	NA	TRBJ1-1	CSVDSTVYTEAFF	TGCAGCGTTGACTCGACAGTCTACACTGAAGCTTTCTTT
many	TRBV2	TRBD1	TRBJ1-2	CASRPSGQGGCLGYTF	TGTGCCAGCAGGCCCTCGGGACAGGGGGGATGTCTCGGCTACACCTTC
many	TRBV11-2	NA	TRBJ2-5	CASSLEKLPETQYF	TGTGCCAGCAGCTTAGAGAAGCTCCCGGAGACCCAGTACTTC
once	TRBV20-1	NA	TRBJ2-7	CSASSEQGDEQYF	TGCAGTGCCAGCAGTGAACAGGGAGACGAGCAGTACTTC
many	TRBV10-3	NA	TRBJ2-2	CAISEGQGIDRRTGELFF	TGTGCCATCAGTGAGGGTCAGGGGATCGACCGGCGCACCGGGGAGCTGTTTTTT
NA	TRBV15	NA	TRBJ1-6	CATSRDLGTLNSPLHF	TGTGCCACCAGCAGAGATCTCGGGACACTGAATTCACCCCTCCACTTT
NA	TRBV29-1	NA	TRBJ1-3	CSVEDPRGTSSGNTIYF	TGCAGCGTTGAAGATCCCCGGGGAACGAGCTCTGGAAACACCATATATTTT
many	TRBV12-3/TRBV12-4	TRBD1	TRBJ2-5	CASSFGQGGETQYF	TGTGCCAGCAGCTTCGGACAGGGTGGGGAGACCCAGTACTTC
many	TRBV4-1	TRBD1	TRBJ1-2	CASSPAGQGAKGYTF	TGCGCCAGCAGCCCTGCAGGACAGGGGGCAAAGGGCTACACCTTC
NA	TRBV6-6	NA	TRBJ2-2	CASTERDTGELSW	TGTGCCAGCACCGAGCGGGACACCGGGGAGCTGTCTTGG
NA	TRBV6-6	NA	TRBJ1-1	CASSRGSRDPEAFF	TGTGCCAGCAGTCGGGGCAGCAGGGACCCCGAAGCTTTCTTT
few	TRBV7-9	TRBD1	TRBJ1-2	CASSRTFGQGANYGYTF	TGTGCCAGCAGCCGAACCTTCGGACAGGGCGCTAACTATGGCTACACCTTC
many	TRBV20-1	NA	TRBJ1-5	CSATKRDGLIQPQHF	TGCAGTGCTACCAAACGGGACGGGTTAATTCAGCCCCAGCATTTT
NA	TRBV7-8	NA	TRBJ1-2	CASSLGTSIYGYTF	TGTGCCAGCAGCTTAGGGACATCTATCTATGGCTACACCTTC
few	TRBV6-6	NA	TRBJ1-3	CASSYPDPGNTIYF	TGTGCCAGCAGTTACCCGGACCCCGGAAACACCATATATTTT
many	TRBV12-3/TRBV12-4	NA	TRBJ1-5	CASSLPGHQPQHF	TGTGCCAGCAGTTTACCAGGGCATCAGCCCCAGCATTTT
many	TRBV7-2	NA	TRBJ2-5	CASSFEGEQETQYF	TGTGCCAGCAGCTTCGAGGGGGAGCAAGAGACCCAGTACTTC